The clone carrying this T cell receptor (beta chain) was counted ten times or more. These data belong to a study of regulatory T cells in long-lasting Graves disease. The CDR3 sequence is 13 residues long. The ends were cut back, 4 bases at V and 6 bases at J, with 12 bases in the middle. Looked up from germline, CDR1 is SQVTM and CDR2 is ANQGSEA. The TCR beta library used iRepertoire HTBI primers with Arm-PCR amplification of CDR3. TCRdb re-called the multiplex PCR reads through MiXCR, storing one row per CDR3 protein. This table has about 240,000 distinct CDR3 sequences, around 20% appearing once. The time point is: newly diagnosed GD, antithyroid drugs for less than 3 months. The authors made the TCR library using RNA they extracted from PBMCs.

The receptor comes from a female donor with Graves disease. The chain is built from TRBV29-1 and TRBJ2-2; tentative D call: TRBD2 (5 bases). Specimen: peripheral blood mononuclear cells (PBMCs), collected at new diagnosis, from a patient treated with antithyroid drugs. The CDR3 DNA is TGCAGCGTTGTGCGGGCCGGGGCCGGGGAGCTGTTTTTT. It is translated as CSVVRAGAGELFF.